This T cell receptor beta chain was observed in a study of CXCR3-negative and CXCR3-positive naive CD8 T cells. Study-level background: With about 1.5 +/- 0.3 million reads per library, the TRB reads numbered some 130 million in total.

Preparation of TRB cDNA libraries relied on 5' RACE carrying UMI labels. After re-calling the 5' RACE reads, TCRdb lists one entry per CDR3 protein, DNA absent. The table gives about 57,000 distinct CDR3 sequences; the top ten clones make up 20% to 25% of it. As to this clonotype: Its specificity is unknown.

Germline CDR1 is SEHNR and CDR2 is FQNEAQ (reference sequence). This CDR3 has 12 residues. Findings of the study overall: The majority of assays used fresh PBMCs, and CXCR3 expression partially decreased after cryopreservation.

Material: memory CD8+ T cells from blood. The receptor was isolated from a human donor in good health. Some clones in this sample may be carry-over from other donors' samples. The rearrangement uses TRBV7-9 and TRBJ1-1. This CDR3 is CASSEFNTEAFF.